The 25 T cell receptor beta chains given below trace back to one sample, sequenced in a study of cytomegalovirus exposure and HLA in healthy donors. The PCR ran on 60 Vbeta and 13 Jbeta primers. TCRdb's copy holds only in-frame clones and misses some; the assay was immunoSEQ multiplex PCR. The data contain about 60,000 clones, roughly 70% of them seen just once; the ten biggest clones take up 15% to 20%. Specimen: PBMCs. The receptors stem from an older woman in good health and CMV-seropositive.

This clone was picked up one time. The junction departs from germline at one end; a sequencing error may be responsible. Other nucleotide sequences from this sample produce the same CDR3. The J gene is TRBJ1-2, the V gene TRBV28; no firm D call. From germline, CDR1 is MDHEN and CDR2 SYDVKM. This CDR3 spans 13 amino acids. This CDR3 is CASTPPGLGGYTF. CDR3 coding DNA: TGCGCCAGCACCCCTCCAGGTTTAGGCGGCTACACCTTC.

V gene TRBV7-6 combines with J gene TRBJ2-1, with D perhaps TRBD2 (6 bases). The germline V gene has CDR1 SGHVS and CDR2 FNYEAQ. The CDR3 spans 15 residues. V lost 5 bases, J lost 2 bases, and 13 bases lay in between. CDR3 loop: CASSKLSGTYNEQFF. Here the CDR3 DNA reads TGTGCCAGCAGCAAACTTAGCGGAACCTACAATGAGCAGTTCTTC.

A single count supports this clone. The rearrangement joins TRBV2 to TRBJ2-3, with 14 nucleotides matching TRBD2. The V segment lost 10 bases and the J segment 9 bases; nucleotides outside the gene matches: 6. Germline V gives CDR1 SNHLY, CDR2 FYNNEI. The CDR3 spans 13 residues. The CDR3 DNA reads TGTGCCACCGGACTAGCGGGGGGTAAGACGCAGTATTTT. It yields the protein CATGLAGGKTQYF.

This sequence joins TRBV5-6 and TRBJ2-5; 7 bases align to TRBD1. The DNA end is a closer match to TRBJ2-7, so the J assignment may be wrong. CDR3 length: 15 residues. Germline CDR1 reads SGHDT; CDR2 reads YYEEEE. CDR3 in amino acids: CASSFAPGQSYEQYF. CDR3 sequence (DNA): TGTGCCAGCAGTTTCGCTCCGGGACAGTCCTACGAGCAGTACTTC.

The CDR3 sequence: CASSTSRTDNYGYTF. The CDR3 nucleotides read TGTGCCAGTAGTACCTCAAGGACAGATAACTATGGCTACACCTTC. The V and J genes are TRBV19 and TRBJ1-2; possible D gene TRBD1, 6 bases. The CDR3 has 15 amino acids. The ends were cut back, 4 bases at V and 1 base at J, with 13 bases in the middle. CDR1 is LNHDA, CDR2 SQIVND, per germline (reference sequence).

This clone was picked up a small number of times. The rearrangement links TRBV2 to TRBJ2-5; 9 positions agree with TRBD1. The CDR3 consists of 14 residues. After removal of 4 bases from V and 5 bases from J, the junction contained 5 bases not matched to a gene. Germline values: CDR1 SNHLY, CDR2 FYNNEI. The CDR3 protein is CASSVDRGFETQYF. The CDR3 DNA sequence: TGTGCCAGCAGTGTCGACAGGGGGTTTGAGACCCAGTACTTC. The full variable domain, with the rest looked up from reference TRBV2 and TRBJ2-5, is EPEVTQTPSHQVTQMGQEVILRCVPISNHLYFYWYRQILGQKVEFLVSFYNNEISEKSEIFDDQFSVERPDGSNFTLKIRSTKLEDSAMYFCASSVDRGFETQYFGPGTRLLVL.

This sequence joins TRBV30 and TRBJ1-2; no clear D gene. CDR1 is GTSNPN, CDR2 SVGIG, per germline (reference sequence). The CDR3 spans 13 residues. Trimming took 0 bases from V and 2 from J, leaving 7 bases between them. This chain's CDR3 is CAWSVEANYGYTF. The CDR3 region has the DNA TGTGCCTGGAGTGTGGAGGCGAACTATGGCTACACCTTC.

The chain has TRBV5-4 and TRBJ2-1; TRBD2 agrees at 11 bases. The CDR3 covers 16 residues. Germline CDR1 reads SGHNT; CDR2 reads YYREEE (reference sequence). J gave up 0 bases and V 4 bases, and 3 bases lay outside the gene matches. CDR3 sequence (DNA): TGTGCCAGCAGCCCTAGCGGGGGGAGCTCCTACAATGAGCAGTTCTTC. The encoded protein is CASSPSGGSSYNEQFF.

The J gene is TRBJ2-7, the V gene TRBV6-1, with D possibly matching TRBD2 (6 bases). The V gene lost 1 base and the J gene lost 1 base, with 11 bases spanning the gap. This CDR3 is 15 amino acids long. Germline V lookup: CDR1 MNHNS, CDR2 SASEGT. The CDR3 spells CASSEGWRDSYEQYF. The CDR3 DNA reads as TGTGCCAGCAGTGAAGGGTGGAGGGATTCCTACGAGCAGTACTTC.

This clone was seen more than once but under ten times. V is TRBV6-6 and J is TRBJ1-3; D is uncertain. From germline, CDR1 is MNHNY and CDR2 SVGAGI (reference sequence). Deletions cut 6 bases from V and 4 bases from J, with 13 bases between. CDR3 length: 14 amino acids. CDR3 coding DNA: TGTGCCAGCAGCTTGGCGGTGAGCGGAAACACCATATATTTT. Translating gives CASSLAVSGNTIYF.

The chain recombines TRBV7-2 with TRBJ1-5, with D possibly TRBD1 on 5 matching bases. V gave up 5 bases and J gave up 8 bases, with 13 bases separating them. The CDR3 contains 13 residues. Germline assignment: CDR1 SGHTA and CDR2 FQGNSA. The CDR3 spells CASSAGMKKPQHF. The CDR3 bases are TGTGCCAGCAGCGCAGGGATGAAGAAGCCCCAGCATTTT.

This chain links TRBV5-5 with TRBJ1-1, with 7 bases identical to TRBD1. V was clipped by 4 bases and J by 4 bases; unmatched bases: 10. The CDR3 length is 15 residues. Germline V gene lookup returns CDR1 SGHKS and CDR2 YYEKEE (reference sequence). The CDR3 sequence is CASSLSQGVSTEAFF. CDR3 DNA sequence: TGTGCCAGCAGCCTCAGCCAGGGGGTCAGCACTGAAGCTTTCTTT.

The J gene is TRBJ1-2, the V gene TRBV5-1; D ambiguous. Germline CDR1 SGHRS, CDR2 YFSETQ. CDR3 length: 13 residues. Trimming removed 7 bases at V and 2 bases at J, with 12 bases between. The CDR3 region has the DNA TGCGCCAGCGGTCGAGGAGAGAACTATGGCTACACCTTC. Its protein product is CASGRGENYGYTF.

The rearrangement joins TRBV7-2 to TRBJ1-2; no clear D gene. The V gene's germline CDR1 is SGHTA and CDR2 FQGNSA. V lost 2 bases, J lost 8 bases, and 12 bases lay in between. The CDR3 has 13 amino acids. CDR3 in amino acids: CASSLMQSQGYTF. CDR3 nucleotides: TGTGCCAGCAGCTTAATGCAGTCTCAGGGCTACACCTTC.

The rearrangement uses TRBV2 and TRBJ1-6; 7 positions match TRBD1. CDR1 SNHLY and CDR2 FYNNEI come from the germline V gene. The CDR3 is 13 amino acids. Germline trimming cut 4 bases from V and 10 bases from J; bases unmatched to any gene: 4. This chain's CDR3 is CASSGQGRSPLHF. In DNA, the CDR3 is TGTGCCAGCAGTGGACAGGGTCGATCACCCCTCCACTTT.

J is TRBJ2-1 and V is TRBV7-3; 8 positions match TRBD1. The CDR3 has 12 residues. Germline CDR1 is SGHTA and CDR2 is FQGTGA. The ends lost 5 bases at V and 11 bases at J; junction bases unmatched: 5. The CDR3 sequence: CASSADRVQQFF. The CDR3 DNA reads TGTGCCAGCAGCGCGGACAGGGTACAGCAGTTCTTC.

This chain joins TRBV5-1 and TRBJ2-1; a weak D match, TRBD1 (6 bases). The CDR3 is 13 residues long. The germline gives CDR1 SGHRS, CDR2 YFSETQ. The V end lost 0 bases, the J end lost 7 bases, and 8 bases lay between the germline ends. CDR3 nucleotide sequence: TGCGCCAGCAGCTTGGGACAGGTAAATGAGCAGTTCTTC. Protein: CASSLGQVNEQFF. Filled out from reference TRBV5-1 and TRBJ2-1, the complete variable domain reads KAGVTQTPRYLIKTRGQQVTLSCSPISGHRSVSWYQQTPGQGLQFLFEYFSETQRNKGNFPGRFSGRQFSNSRSEMNVSTLELGDSALYLCASSLGQVNEQFFGPGTRLTVL.

The chain employs TRBV2 and TRBJ2-4, with D tentatively TRBD1 (6 bases). Germline V lookup: CDR1 SNHLY, CDR2 FYNNEI. V lost 2 bases, J lost 0 bases, and 11 bases lay in between. This CDR3 contains 16 residues. The CDR3 nucleotides are TGTGCCAGCAGTGAAAGAGGGACACTAGCCAAAAACATTCAGTACTTC. Amino acids: CASSERGTLAKNIQYF.

This clone was counted between two and nine times. The V gene is TRBV19, the J gene TRBJ1-1; 9 positions match TRBD1. V lost 6 bases, J lost 3 bases, and 11 bases stayed unmatched. The germline gives CDR1 LNHDA, CDR2 SQIVND (reference sequence). This CDR3 is 16 amino acids long. The CDR3 nucleotides read TGTGCCAGTAGACCCGGACAGGGGCAGGGGGACACTGAAGCTTTCTTT. Protein: CASRPGQGQGDTEAFF. Looking up the rest from reference TRBV19 and TRBJ1-1 gives the full variable domain: DGGITQSPKYLFRKEGQNVTLSCEQNLNHDAMYWYRQDPGQGLRLIYYSQIVNDFQKGDIAEGYSVSREKKESFPLTVTSAQKNPTAFYLCASRPGQGQGDTEAFFGQGTRLTVV.

The chain couples TRBV9 to TRBJ2-3; no clear D. Germline CDR1 is SGDLS and CDR2 is YYNGEE. The CDR3 is made up of 15 amino acids. The ends were cut back, 0 bases at V and 0 bases at J, with 8 bases in the middle. The CDR3 DNA reads TGTGCCAGCAGCGTAGTTGGCCGTAGCACAGATACGCAGTATTTT. It translates to CASSVVGRSTDTQYF.

This clone was seen more than once but under ten times. V gene TRBV5-1 combines with J gene TRBJ1-1; 11 bases are shared with TRBD1. This CDR3 contains 15 residues. Losses at the gene ends were 4 bases for V and 6 bases for J; bases not matched to a gene: 8. CDR1 and CDR2 from the germline V gene are SGHRS and YFSETQ. CDR3 region: CASSNRDRGKAEAFF. In DNA form, the CDR3 reads TGCGCCAGCAGCAACCGGGACAGGGGGAAAGCTGAAGCTTTCTTT.

The chain carries TRBV5-1 and TRBJ2-3; 16 nucleotides align to TRBD2. The CDR3 covers 17 residues. V shed 4 bases, J shed 6 bases, and the junction held 8 bases outside the gene matches. The germline V gene has CDR1 SGHRS and CDR2 YFSETQ. The CDR3 region has the DNA TGCGCCAGCAGCAGGGGGACTAGCGGGGGGGCCGCGGATACGCAGTATTTT. It yields the protein CASSRGTSGGAADTQYF.

The chain employs TRBV5-1 and TRBJ2-3, with 9 bases identical to TRBD2. CDR1 SGHRS and CDR2 YFSETQ come from the germline V gene. The J segment lost 6 bases and the V segment lost 5 bases, leaving 10 bases of the junction unmatched. CDR3 size: 15 residues. CDR3 in amino acids: CASSPSGGPGDTQYF. DNA for the CDR3: TGCGCCAGCAGTCCAAGCGGGGGGCCGGGGGATACGCAGTATTTT.

The J gene is TRBJ2-3, the V gene TRBV19; no firm D call. CDR3 length: 15 residues. The germline gives CDR1 LNHDA, CDR2 SQIVND (reference sequence). Trimming cost V 6 bases and J 0 bases, with 13 bases left between them. The CDR3 region has the DNA TGTGCCAGTAGCCGTACAGAGCCTAGCACAGATACGCAGTATTTT. This encodes CASSRTEPSTDTQYF. Using reference TRBV19 and TRBJ2-3 for the parts outside the CDR3, the full variable domain is DGGITQSPKYLFRKEGQNVTLSCEQNLNHDAMYWYRQDPGQGLRLIYYSQIVNDFQKGDIAEGYSVSREKKESFPLTVTSAQKNPTAFYLCASSRTEPSTDTQYFGPGTRLTVL.

This clone appeared a single time. The gene calls are TRBV7-7 and TRBJ2-1, with TRBD1 matching over 11 bases. Germline assignment: CDR1 SSHAT and CDR2 FNYEAQ (reference sequence). J lost 8 bases, V lost 5 bases, and 5 bases had no gene match. The CDR3 has 14 residues. The CDR3 nucleotides are TGTGCCAGCAGCCCTTGGACAGGGGGCGATGAGCAGTTCTTC. This codes for CASSPWTGGDEQFF.